Given below is one T cell receptor (beta chain) in context. Its target is not known. Using immunoSEQ multiplex PCR, the repertoire was profiled, and TCRdb retains in-frame clones only, with some absent. Of about 15,000 clones listed, almost 70% were seen once; the top ten hold roughly 2.2%. This entry is derived from a study of memory B cells and T cells in multiple sclerosis. CDR3 size: 14 residues. Germline V gives CDR1 SGHVS, CDR2 FQNEAQ. V was trimmed by 5 bases and J by 0 bases, leaving 11 bases between them. Notes on the study in general: Clone-set sizes differed between compartments, so shared clonotype counts needed normalization.

V gene TRBV7-8 combines with J gene TRBJ2-7; D uncertain. Sequencing input: memory (CD45RO+) CD4+ T cells from blood. The sequence was obtained from a human donor with multiple sclerosis. The CDR3 sequence is CASSIQNPSYEQYF. CDR3 coding DNA: TGTGCCAGCAGCATACAGAATCCCTCCTACGAGCAGTACTTC.